This TCR beta chain stems from a study of blood T cell repertoires in COVID-19. About the study: Samples taken during acute and convalescent COVID-19 were collected in the United States, Italy and Spain. Sample material is recorded as cDNA or gDNA derived from T cells, B-cell-depleted T cells, or PBMCs.

With 3 bases clipped from V and 8 bases from J, the junction kept 4 bases outside the gene matches. This CDR3 spans 13 amino acids. This clone was seen more than once but under ten times. As processed by the authors: Amplification of reference gene primers provided the estimated nucleated cell counts. Generated by immunoSEQ multiplex PCR, the TCRdb table keeps only in-frame clones and is missing some. V and J calls and clone size are those listed in that table; D and trimming were worked out from the DNA. This sample yields about 140,000 clones, of which approximately 89% are seen a single time; 1.7% belongs to the top ten.

This chain connects TRBV12-3 or TRBV12-4 to TRBJ1-2; 9 bases agree with TRBD1. Sequencing was done on a sample of peripheral blood. This sequence originates from a woman between 50 and 59 years old with acute or convalescent COVID-19. CDR3 loop: CASSLDRGRGYTF. DNA of the CDR3: TGTGCCAGCAGTTTGGACAGGGGTCGGGGCTACACCTTC.